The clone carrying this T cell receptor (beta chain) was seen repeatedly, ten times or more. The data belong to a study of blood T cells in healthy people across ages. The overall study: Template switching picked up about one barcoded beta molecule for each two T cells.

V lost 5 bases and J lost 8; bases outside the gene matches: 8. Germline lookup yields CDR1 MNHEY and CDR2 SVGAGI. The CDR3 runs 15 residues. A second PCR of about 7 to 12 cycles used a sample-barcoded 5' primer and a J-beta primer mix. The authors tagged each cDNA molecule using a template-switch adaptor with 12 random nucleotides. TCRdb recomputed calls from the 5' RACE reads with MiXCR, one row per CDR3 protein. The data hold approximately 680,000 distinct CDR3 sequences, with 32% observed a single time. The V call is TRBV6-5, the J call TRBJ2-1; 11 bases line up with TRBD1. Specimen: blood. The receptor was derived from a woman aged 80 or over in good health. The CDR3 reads CASSVGTGGSHEQFF. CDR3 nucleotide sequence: TGTGCCAGCAGTGTCGGGACAGGGGGGAGTCATGAGCAGTTCTTC.